This TCR beta chain was found in a study of blood T cell repertoires in COVID-19. Study as a whole: Sources were T cells, B-cell-depleted T cells, or PBMCs; the material itself was cDNA or gDNA.

Per germline, CDR1 SGHRS and CDR2 YFSETQ. V dropped 0 bases and J dropped 13 bases, with 22 bases sitting between them. This CDR3 contains 15 residues. Everyone who took part was 18 to 89 years old, and they came from 20 to 25 US areas. As handled by the study authors: Estimation of nucleated cell counts relied on the amplification of reference gene primers. Clones were sequenced by immunoSEQ multiplex PCR, and TCRdb holds only the in-frame ones, with some missing. From that table come the V and J calls and clone size; the DNA was used to work out D and trimming. The data show fewer than 350,000 clones, 85% seen once.

The receptor's source is a woman in her twenties or thirties who had been exposed to COVID-19. The genes are TRBV5-1 and TRBJ1-2; a weak D match, TRBD1 (5 bases). Sample: PBMCs or T cells enriched from blood (not recorded which). CDR3 DNA: TGCGCCAGCAGCTTGGGGTCTGAAGCATGGGGCGTTTCCACCTTC. Its protein product is CASSLGSEAWGVSTF. The complete variable domain, with remaining parts taken from reference TRBV5-1 and TRBJ1-2, reads KAGVTQTPRYLIKTRGQQVTLSCSPISGHRSVSWYQQTPGQGLQFLFEYFSETQRNKGNFPGRFSGRQFSNSRSEMNVSTLELGDSALYLCASSLGSEAWGVSTFGSGTRLTVV.